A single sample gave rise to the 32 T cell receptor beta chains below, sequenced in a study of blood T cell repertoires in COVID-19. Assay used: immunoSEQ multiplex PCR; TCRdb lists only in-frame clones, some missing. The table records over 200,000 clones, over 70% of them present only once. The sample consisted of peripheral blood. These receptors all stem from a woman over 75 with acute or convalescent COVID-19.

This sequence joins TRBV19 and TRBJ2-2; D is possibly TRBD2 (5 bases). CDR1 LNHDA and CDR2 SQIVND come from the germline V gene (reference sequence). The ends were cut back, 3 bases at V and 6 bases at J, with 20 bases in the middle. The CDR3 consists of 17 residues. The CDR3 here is CASSIQAVMAGAGELFF. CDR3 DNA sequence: TGTGCCAGTAGTATTCAAGCTGTGATGGCCGGGGCCGGGGAGCTGTTTTTT. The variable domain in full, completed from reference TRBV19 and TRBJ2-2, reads DGGITQSPKYLFRKEGQNVTLSCEQNLNHDAMYWYRQDPGQGLRLIYYSQIVNDFQKGDIAEGYSVSREKKESFPLTVTSAQKNPTAFYLCASSIQAVMAGAGELFFGEGSRLTVL.

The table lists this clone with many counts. The CDR3 DNA reads TGTGCCAGCAGCTTGGGGCTCAAGGCTAGCGGGAGTAAGGATGAGCAGTTCTTC. This codes for CASSLGLKASGSKDEQFF. The chain is built from TRBV5-4 and TRBJ2-1; 10 bases map to TRBD2. Germline-derived CDR1 and CDR2 are SGHNT and YYREEE (reference sequence). The CDR3 extends over 18 amino acids. Losses at the gene ends were 0 bases for V and 8 bases for J; bases not matched to a gene: 14.

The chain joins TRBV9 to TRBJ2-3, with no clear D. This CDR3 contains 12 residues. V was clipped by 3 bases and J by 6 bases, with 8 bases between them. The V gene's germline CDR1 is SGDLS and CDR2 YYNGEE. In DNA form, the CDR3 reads TGTGCCAGCAGCGCATACGGGGATACGCAGTATTTT. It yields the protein CASSAYGDTQYF.

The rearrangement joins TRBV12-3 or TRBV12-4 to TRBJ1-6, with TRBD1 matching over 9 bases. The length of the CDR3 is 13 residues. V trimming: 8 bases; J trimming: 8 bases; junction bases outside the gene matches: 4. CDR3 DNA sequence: TGTGCCAGCGGACAGGGGTTAGATTCACCCCTCCACTTT. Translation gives CASGQGLDSPLHF.

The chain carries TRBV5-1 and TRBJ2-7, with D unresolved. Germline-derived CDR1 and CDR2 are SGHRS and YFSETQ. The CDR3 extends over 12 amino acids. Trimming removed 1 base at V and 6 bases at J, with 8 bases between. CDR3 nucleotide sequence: TGCGCCAGCAGCTTGAAGCTAGGCGAGCAGTACTTC. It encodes CASSLKLGEQYF.

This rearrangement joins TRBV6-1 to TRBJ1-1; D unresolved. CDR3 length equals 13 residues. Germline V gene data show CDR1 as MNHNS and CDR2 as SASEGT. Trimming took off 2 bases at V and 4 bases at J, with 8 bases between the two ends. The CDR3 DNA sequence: TGTGCCAGCAGTGAAAGAGGGCTCACTGAAGCTTTCTTT. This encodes CASSERGLTEAFF.

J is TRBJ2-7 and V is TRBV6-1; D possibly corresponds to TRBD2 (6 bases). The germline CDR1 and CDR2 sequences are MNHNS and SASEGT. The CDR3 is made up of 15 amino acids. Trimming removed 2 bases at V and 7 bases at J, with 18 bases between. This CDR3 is CASSENTPAAGEQYF. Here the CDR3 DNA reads TGTGCCAGCAGTGAAAACACACCCGCCGCGGGGGAGCAGTACTTC.

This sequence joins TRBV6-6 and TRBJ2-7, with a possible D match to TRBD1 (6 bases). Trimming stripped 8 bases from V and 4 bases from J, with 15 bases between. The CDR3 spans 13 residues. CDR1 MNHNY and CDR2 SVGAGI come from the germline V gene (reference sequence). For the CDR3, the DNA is TGTGCCAGCGGCCGAACCCAGGGGTACGAGCAGTACTTC. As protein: CASGRTQGYEQYF.

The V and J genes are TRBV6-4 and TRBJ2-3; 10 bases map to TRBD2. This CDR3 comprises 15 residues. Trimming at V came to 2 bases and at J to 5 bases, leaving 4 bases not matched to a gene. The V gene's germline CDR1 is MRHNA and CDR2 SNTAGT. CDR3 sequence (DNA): TGTGCCAGCAGTGACAGCGGGAGGGCCTTAGATACGCAGTATTTT. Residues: CASSDSGRALDTQYF.

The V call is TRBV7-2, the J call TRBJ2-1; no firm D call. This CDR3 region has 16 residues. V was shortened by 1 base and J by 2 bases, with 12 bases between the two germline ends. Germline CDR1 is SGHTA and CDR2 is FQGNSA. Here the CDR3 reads CASSLVPVTPYNEQFF. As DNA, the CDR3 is TGTGCCAGCAGCTTAGTCCCCGTGACTCCCTACAATGAGCAGTTCTTC.

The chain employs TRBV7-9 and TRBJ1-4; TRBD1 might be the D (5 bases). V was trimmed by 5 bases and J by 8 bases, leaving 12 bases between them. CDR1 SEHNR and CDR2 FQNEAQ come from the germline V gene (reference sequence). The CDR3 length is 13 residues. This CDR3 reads CASSRRQWEKLFF. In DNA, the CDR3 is TGTGCCAGCAGCCGCCGACAGTGGGAAAAACTGTTTTTT.

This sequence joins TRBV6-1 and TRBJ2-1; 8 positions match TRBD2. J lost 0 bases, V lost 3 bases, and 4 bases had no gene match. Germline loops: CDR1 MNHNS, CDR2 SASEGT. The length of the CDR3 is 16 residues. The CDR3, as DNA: TGTGCCAGCAGTGAGCGACTAGCGAACTCCTACAATGAGCAGTTCTTC. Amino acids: CASSERLANSYNEQFF.

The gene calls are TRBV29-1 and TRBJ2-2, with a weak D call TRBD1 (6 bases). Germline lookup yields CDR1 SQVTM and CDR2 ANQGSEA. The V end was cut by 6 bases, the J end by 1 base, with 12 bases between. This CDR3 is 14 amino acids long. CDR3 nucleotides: TGCAGCGTCACAGACAGGATGAACACCGGGGAGCTGTTTTTT. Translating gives CSVTDRMNTGELFF.

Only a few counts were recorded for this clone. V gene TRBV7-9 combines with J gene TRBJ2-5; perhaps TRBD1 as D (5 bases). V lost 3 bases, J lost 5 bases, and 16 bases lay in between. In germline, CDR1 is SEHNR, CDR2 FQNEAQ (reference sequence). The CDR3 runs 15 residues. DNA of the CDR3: TGTGCCAGCAGCTTTTGGGGCGGATCTAGGGAGACCCAGTACTTC. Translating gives CASSFWGGSRETQYF.

Written as DNA, the CDR3 is TGCAGTGCTAGTCAGGGTTTAGATCAGCCCCAGCATTTT. This codes for CSASQGLDQPQHF. The gene calls are TRBV20-1 and TRBJ1-5; D may be TRBD1 (5 bases). Germline CDR1 is DFQATT and CDR2 is SNEGSKA (reference sequence). CDR3 length equals 13 residues. Trimming took off 3 bases at V and 5 bases at J, with 11 bases between the two ends.

CDR3 DNA: TGTGCCAGCAGTCCCTCAGCTGGAAACACCATATATTTT. Its protein product is CASSPSAGNTIYF. The V call is TRBV12-3 or TRBV12-4, the J call TRBJ1-3, with D hard to call. The CDR3 extends over 13 amino acids. V lost 5 bases to trimming and J lost 2 bases, with 7 bases between them.

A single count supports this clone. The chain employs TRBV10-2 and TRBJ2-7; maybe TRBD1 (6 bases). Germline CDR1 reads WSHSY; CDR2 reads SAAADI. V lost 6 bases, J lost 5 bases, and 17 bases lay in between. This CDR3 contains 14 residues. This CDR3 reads CASRKTGSVDEQYF. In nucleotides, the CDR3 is TGCGCCAGCAGAAAGACAGGTTCGGTAGACGAGCAGTACTTC.

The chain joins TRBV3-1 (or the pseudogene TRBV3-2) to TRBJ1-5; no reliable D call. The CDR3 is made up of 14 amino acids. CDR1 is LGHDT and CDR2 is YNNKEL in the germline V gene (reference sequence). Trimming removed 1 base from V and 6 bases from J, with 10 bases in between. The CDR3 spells CASSQGWASQPQHF. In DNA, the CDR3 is TGTGCCAGCAGCCAAGGATGGGCCAGTCAGCCCCAGCATTTT.

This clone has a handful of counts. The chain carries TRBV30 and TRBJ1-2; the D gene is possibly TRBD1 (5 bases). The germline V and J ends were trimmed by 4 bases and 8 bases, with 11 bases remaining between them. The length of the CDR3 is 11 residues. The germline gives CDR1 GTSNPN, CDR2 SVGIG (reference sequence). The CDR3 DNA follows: TGTGCCTGGATCCAGGGTCTCGGCTACACCTTC. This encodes CAWIQGLGYTF. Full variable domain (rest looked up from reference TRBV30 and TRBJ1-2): SQTIHQWPATLVQPVGSPLSLECTVEGTSNPNLYWYRQAAGRGLQLLFYSVGIGQISSEVPQNLSASRPQDRQFILSSKKLLLSDSGFYLCAWIQGLGYTFGSGTRLTVV.

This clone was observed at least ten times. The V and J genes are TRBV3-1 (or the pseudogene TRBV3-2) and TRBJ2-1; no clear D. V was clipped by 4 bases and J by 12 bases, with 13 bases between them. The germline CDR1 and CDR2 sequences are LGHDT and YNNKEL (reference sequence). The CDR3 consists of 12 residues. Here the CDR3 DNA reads TGTGCCAGCAGCCGGAACGAGGATGGGCAGTTCTTC. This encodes CASSRNEDGQFF.

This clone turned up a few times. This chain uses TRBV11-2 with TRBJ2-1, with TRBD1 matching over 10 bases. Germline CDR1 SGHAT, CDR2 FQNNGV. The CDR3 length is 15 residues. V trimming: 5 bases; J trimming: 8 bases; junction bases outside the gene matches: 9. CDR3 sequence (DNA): TGTGCCAGCAGCGCCGGGACAGGGGATTGGGATGAGCAGTTCTTC. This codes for CASSAGTGDWDEQFF.

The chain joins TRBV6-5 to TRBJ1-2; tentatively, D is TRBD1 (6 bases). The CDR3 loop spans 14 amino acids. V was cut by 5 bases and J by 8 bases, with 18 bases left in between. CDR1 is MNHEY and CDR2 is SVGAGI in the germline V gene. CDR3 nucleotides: TGTGCCAGCAGTAAAACAGGGATTATGGAGGGCTACACCTTC. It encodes CASSKTGIMEGYTF.

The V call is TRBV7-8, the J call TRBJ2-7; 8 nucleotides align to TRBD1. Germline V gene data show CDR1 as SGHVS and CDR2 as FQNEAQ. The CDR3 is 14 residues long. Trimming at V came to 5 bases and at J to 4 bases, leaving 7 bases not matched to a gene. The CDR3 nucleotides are TGTGCCAGCAGCGCCAGGGACAGGAGTTACGAGCAGTACTTC. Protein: CASSARDRSYEQYF.

CDR3 sequence (DNA): TGCGCCAGCAGCTCGACTAGCGCTTCCTACAATGAGCAGTTCTTC. Translation gives CASSSTSASYNEQFF. The rearrangement joins TRBV5-1 to TRBJ2-1; 8 positions agree with TRBD2. The CDR3 contains 15 residues. CDR1 and CDR2 from the germline V gene are SGHRS and YFSETQ. With 3 bases clipped from V and 1 base from J, the junction kept 3 bases outside the gene matches.

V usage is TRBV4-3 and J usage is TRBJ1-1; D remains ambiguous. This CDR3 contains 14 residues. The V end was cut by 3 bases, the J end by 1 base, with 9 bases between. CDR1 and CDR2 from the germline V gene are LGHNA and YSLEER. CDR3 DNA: TGCGCCAGCAGCCATAAGACAAAGAACACTGAAGCTTTCTTT. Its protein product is CASSHKTKNTEAFF.

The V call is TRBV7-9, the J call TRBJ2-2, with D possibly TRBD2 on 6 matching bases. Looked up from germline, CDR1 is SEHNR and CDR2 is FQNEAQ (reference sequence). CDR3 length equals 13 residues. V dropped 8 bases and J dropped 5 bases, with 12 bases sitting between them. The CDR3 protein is CASPGLHTGELFF. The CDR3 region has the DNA TGTGCCAGCCCGGGACTTCATACCGGGGAGCTGTTTTTT.

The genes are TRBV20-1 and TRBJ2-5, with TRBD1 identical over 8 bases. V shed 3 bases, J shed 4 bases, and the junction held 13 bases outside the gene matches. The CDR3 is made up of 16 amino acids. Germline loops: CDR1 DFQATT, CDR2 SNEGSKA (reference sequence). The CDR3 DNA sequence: TGCAGTGCTAGTGGTATGGGCAGGGGGCATCGAGAGACCCAGTACTTC. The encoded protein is CSASGMGRGHRETQYF.

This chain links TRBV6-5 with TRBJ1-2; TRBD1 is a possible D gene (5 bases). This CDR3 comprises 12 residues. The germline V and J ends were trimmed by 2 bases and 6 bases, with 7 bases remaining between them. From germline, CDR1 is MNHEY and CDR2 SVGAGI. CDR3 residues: CASSYVQDGYTF. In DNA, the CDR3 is TGTGCCAGCAGTTACGTACAGGATGGCTACACCTTC.

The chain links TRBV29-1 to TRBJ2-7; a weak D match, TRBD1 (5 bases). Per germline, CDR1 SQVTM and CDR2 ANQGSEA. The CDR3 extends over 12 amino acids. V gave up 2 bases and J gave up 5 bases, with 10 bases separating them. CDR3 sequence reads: CSVEQGTNEQYF. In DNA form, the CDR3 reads TGCAGCGTTGAACAGGGTACCAACGAGCAGTACTTC.

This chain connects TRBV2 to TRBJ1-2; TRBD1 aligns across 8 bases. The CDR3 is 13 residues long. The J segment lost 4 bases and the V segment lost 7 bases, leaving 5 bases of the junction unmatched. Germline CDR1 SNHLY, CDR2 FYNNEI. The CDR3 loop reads CASTWDRSYGYTF. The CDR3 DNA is TGTGCCAGCACCTGGGACAGGTCCTATGGCTACACCTTC. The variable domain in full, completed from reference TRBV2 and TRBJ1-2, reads EPEVTQTPSHQVTQMGQEVILRCVPISNHLYFYWYRQILGQKVEFLVSFYNNEISEKSEIFDDQFSVERPDGSNFTLKIRSTKLEDSAMYFCASTWDRSYGYTFGSGTRLTVV.

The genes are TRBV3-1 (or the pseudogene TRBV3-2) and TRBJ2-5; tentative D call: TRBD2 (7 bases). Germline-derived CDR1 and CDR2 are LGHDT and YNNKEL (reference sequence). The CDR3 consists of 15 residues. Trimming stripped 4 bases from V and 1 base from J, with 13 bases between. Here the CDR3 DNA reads TGTGCCAGCAGCCGTCTCGGGGGGCCCCAAGAGACCCAGTACTTC. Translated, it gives CASSRLGGPQETQYF.

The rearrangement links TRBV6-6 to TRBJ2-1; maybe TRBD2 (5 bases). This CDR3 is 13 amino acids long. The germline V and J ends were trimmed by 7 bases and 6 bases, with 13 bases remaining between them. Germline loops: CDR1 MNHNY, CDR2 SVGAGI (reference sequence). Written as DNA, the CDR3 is TGTGCCAGCACCCGGGGTGTGGGCAATGAGCAGTTCTTC. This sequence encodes CASTRGVGNEQFF.